Detailed here is one T cell receptor (beta chain). This sample was taken from a study of blood T cell repertoires in COVID-19. Sequencing was performed with immunoSEQ multiplex PCR; in TCRdb, only in-frame clones are kept and a portion is missing. The table includes over 250,000 clones, about 87% detected once. The sample consisted of peripheral blood. This TCR was recovered from a woman aged 40 to 50 who had recovered from COVID-19.

The chain's CDR3 is CASMKPGLEAFF. The CDR3, as DNA: TGTGCCAGCATGAAACCGGGACTAGAAGCTTTCTTT. The J gene is TRBJ1-1, the V gene TRBV6-5, with D possibly being TRBD1 (5 bases). The germline V gene encodes CDR1 MNHEY and CDR2 SVGAGI. There are 12 residues in the CDR3. The V and J ends lost 7 bases and 8 bases respectively, with 14 bases between them.